This T cell receptor beta chain was identified in a study of blood T cells in healthy people across ages. With a J-beta primer mix and a sample-barcoded 5' primer, a second PCR ran 7 to 11 cycles. TCRdb fed the 5' RACE reads into MiXCR, producing one record per CDR3 protein. The profile shows around 800,000 distinct CDR3 sequences, approximately 67% of them singletons. The sample holds a few counts of this clonotype. Between the trimmed V and J ends, which lost 5 bases and 4 bases, there was a span of 9 bases. CDR1 DFQATT and CDR2 SNEGSKA come from the germline V gene (reference sequence). CDR3 length: 13 residues.

The clonotype comes from a man aged 25 to 40 in good health. The chain is built from TRBV20-1 and TRBJ2-6; D gene ambiguous. Sequences were obtained from blood. CDR3 bases: TGCAGTGCTCCGCTGCCAGGGGCCAACGTCCTGACTTTC. This sequence encodes CSAPLPGANVLTF.